This TCR beta chain was captured by sequencing in a study of early T cells in non-severe SARS-CoV-2 infection. Overall study context: Sequencing input comprised bulk RNA from unsorted whole blood; chain pairing was not available.

One entry per CDR3 protein, called by TCRdb with MiXCR from the 5' RACE reads. The sample includes approximately 84,000 distinct CDR3 sequences, about 12% seen only once; the top ten take about 6.4%. This clonotype was found many times. Germline CDR1 SSHAT, CDR2 FNYEAQ (reference sequence). CDR3 length: 15 amino acids. The V end lost 4 bases, the J end lost 3 bases, and 14 bases lay between the germline ends. The sequenced sample consisted of whole blood. J is TRBJ2-3 and V is TRBV7-7, with D perhaps given as TRBD1 or TRBD2 (5 bases each). The clonotype originates from an adult who was a healthcare worker with PCR-confirmed SARS-CoV-2 infection or an uninfected control (not recorded which). CDR3 coding DNA: TGTGCCAGCAGCTCTGGGGGAGAATGGACAGATACGCAGTATTTT. Translated, it gives CASSSGGEWTDTQYF. Full variable domain (rest looked up from reference TRBV7-7 and TRBJ2-3): GAGVSQSPRYKVTKRGQDVTLRCDPISSHATLYWYQQALGQGPEFLTYFNYEAQPDKSGLPSDRFSAERPEGSISTLTIQRTEQRDSAMYRCASSSGGEWTDTQYFGPGTRLTVL.